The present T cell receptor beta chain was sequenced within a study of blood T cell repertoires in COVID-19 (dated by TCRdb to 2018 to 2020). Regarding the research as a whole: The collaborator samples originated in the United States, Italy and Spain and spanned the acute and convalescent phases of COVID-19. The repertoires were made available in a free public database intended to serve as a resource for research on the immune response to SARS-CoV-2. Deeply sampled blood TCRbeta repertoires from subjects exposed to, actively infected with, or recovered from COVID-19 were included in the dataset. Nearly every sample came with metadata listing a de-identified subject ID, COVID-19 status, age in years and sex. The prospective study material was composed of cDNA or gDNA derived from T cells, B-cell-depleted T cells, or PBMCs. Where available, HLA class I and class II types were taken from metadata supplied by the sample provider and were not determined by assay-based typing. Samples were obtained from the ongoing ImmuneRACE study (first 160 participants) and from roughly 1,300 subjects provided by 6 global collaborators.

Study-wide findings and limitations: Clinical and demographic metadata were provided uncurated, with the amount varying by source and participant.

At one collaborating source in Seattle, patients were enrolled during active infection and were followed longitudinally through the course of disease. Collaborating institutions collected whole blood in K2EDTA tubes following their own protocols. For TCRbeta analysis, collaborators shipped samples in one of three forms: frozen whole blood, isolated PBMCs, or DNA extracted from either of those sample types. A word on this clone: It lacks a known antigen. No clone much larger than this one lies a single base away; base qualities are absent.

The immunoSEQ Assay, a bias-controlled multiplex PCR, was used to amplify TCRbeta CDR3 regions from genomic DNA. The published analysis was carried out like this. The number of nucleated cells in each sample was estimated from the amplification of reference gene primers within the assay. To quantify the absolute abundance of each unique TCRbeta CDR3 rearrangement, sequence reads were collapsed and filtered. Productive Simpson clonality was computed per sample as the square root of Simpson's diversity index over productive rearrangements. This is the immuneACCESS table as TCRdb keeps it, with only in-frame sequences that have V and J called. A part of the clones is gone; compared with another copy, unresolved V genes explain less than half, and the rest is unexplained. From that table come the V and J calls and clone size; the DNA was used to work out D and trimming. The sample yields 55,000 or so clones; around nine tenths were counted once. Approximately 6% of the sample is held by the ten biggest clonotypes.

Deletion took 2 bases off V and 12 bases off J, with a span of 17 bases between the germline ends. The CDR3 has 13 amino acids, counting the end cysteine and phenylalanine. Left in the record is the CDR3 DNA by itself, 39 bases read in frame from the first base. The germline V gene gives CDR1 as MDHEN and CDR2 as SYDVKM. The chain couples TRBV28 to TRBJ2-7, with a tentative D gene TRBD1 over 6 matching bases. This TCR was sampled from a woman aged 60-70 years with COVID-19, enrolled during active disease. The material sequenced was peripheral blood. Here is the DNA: TGTGCCAGCAGTTTAGGGGGCGCGGGCTCCCTGTACTTC. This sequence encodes CASSLGGAGSLYF.